The subject of this entry is one TCR beta chain. Profiling relied on immunoSEQ multiplex PCR, and the TCRdb table lists in-frame clones only, not all of them. The table has a few hundred thousand clones, 80% to 90% seen once. This entry comes from a study of blood T cell repertoires in COVID-19. Study-level background: Samples of COVID-19 (acute and convalescent) were obtained from the United States, Italy and Spain. PBMCs, B-cell-depleted T cells, or T cells provided the cDNA or gDNA that made up the material.

Germline CDR1 LGHNA, CDR2 YNFKEQ. Trimming cost V 0 bases and J 0 bases; bases outside gene matches: 2. The CDR3 contains 16 residues. The TCR was taken from a man aged 40-49 years with acute or convalescent COVID-19. Sequenced material: peripheral blood. The J gene is TRBJ1-3, the V gene TRBV4-2; 7 positions match TRBD1. The CDR3 bases are TGTGCCAGCAGCCAAGAAGGACAGGCCTCTGGAAACACCATATATTTT. Translating gives CASSQEGQASGNTIYF.